Sequencing of this T cell receptor (beta chain) was carried out in a study of technical replicates of blood from a handful of donors (TCRdb year 2017). In regard to this clone: Its antigen is not yet known. It has no much larger one-base neighbor in the sample; base qualities were not kept.

The CDR3 starts with the cysteine, ends with the phenylalanine, and has 12 residues. Kept here is only the CDR3 DNA, which spans 36 bases and is read in frame from base 1. CDR1 and CDR2, looked up from the germline V gene (reference sequence), are SEHNR and FQNEAQ. The trim is 5 bases for V and 7 bases for J, with a gap of 9 bases between the germline ends. To prepare the library, the immunoSEQ multiplex PCR assay was applied. TCRdb retrieved this table from immuneACCESS and kept in-frame rearrangements only. Not all clones are present; in checked studies, unresolved V genes account for under half, and no reason is known for the remainder. The sample table lists 85,000 to 100,000 clones, 95% of them with a count of one. The top ten constitute less than 0.25% of the sample.

Sequencing input: T cells isolated from PBMCs. The source is a human donor in good health. The V and J segments used are TRBV7-9 and TRBJ2-1, with TRBD2 perhaps the D gene, on 6 matching bases. The encoded CDR3 is CASSLSGNEQFF. The DNA reads TGTGCCAGCAGCCTTAGCGGTAATGAGCAGTTCTTC. This CDR3, with the reference TRBV7-9 and TRBJ2-1 proteins standing in past its ends, gives the full variable domain DTGVSQNPRHKITKRGQNVTFRCDPISEHNRLYWYRQTLGQGPEFLTYFQNEAQLEKSRLLSDRFSAERPKGSFSTLEIQRTEQGDSAMYLCASSLSGNEQFFGPGTRLTVL.